The sequence of this T cell receptor (beta chain) was determined in a study of vaccination effects on CD4 cells after COVID-19. Study-wide findings and caveats: There were few convalescent patients in the study and no early post-infection timepoints. Clonal contraction was marked in infection- and vaccine-induced clones late after vaccination.

Antigen-specific CD4+ T cell clonotypes were called by their expansion after viral peptide-pool culture in ViraFEST. CD4+ T cells were isolated after approximately 10 days of culture. Vaccine recipients, nucleocapsid antibody negative, had no prior SARS-CoV-2 infection. Supplemented with 9.5 to 10 IU/ml IL-2 and 8 to 10 ug/ml peptides, a few million PBMC per well were kept in culture. Method: immunoSEQ multiplex PCR; TCRdb's copy keeps in-frame clones and lacks some. Among tens of thousands of clones listed, approximately 76% were seen once. Of note for this clone: Its antigen is still unknown.

Trimming removed 1 base at V and 5 bases at J, with 19 bases between. Germline CDR1 and CDR2: KGHDR and SFDVKD. This CDR3 region has 17 residues. J is TRBJ2-5 and V is TRBV24-1, with no clear D. Sequences were derived from CD4+ T cells from PBMCs cultured with HCoV-NL63 spike peptides, sampled before COVID-19 vaccination. The TCR comes from a human donor who received a COVID-19 vaccine. CDR3 amino acids: CATSDFPGPSVGETQYF. CDR3 in DNA: TGTGCCACCAGTGATTTCCCTGGACCGAGCGTTGGGGAGACCCAGTACTTC.